The 13 T cell receptor beta chains below all came from one sample that was sequenced in a study of cytomegalovirus exposure and HLA in healthy donors. The study ran its PCR with 60 Vbeta and 13 Jbeta primers. Sequencing used immunoSEQ multiplex PCR; TCRdb keeps in-frame clones, though not all of them. Of about 180,000 clones detected, more than 65% appear once; the ten largest clones hold approximately 1.2%. The sequenced material came from PBMCs. The source is a girl aged 2 to 9 in good health and CMV-seropositive.

The rearrangement joins TRBV6-5 to TRBJ2-2; TRBD2 agrees at 9 bases. The CDR3 totals 14 residues. Per the germline V gene, CDR1 is MNHEY and CDR2 is SVGAGI. V lost 8 bases and J lost 3; bases outside the gene matches: 4. CDR3 amino acids: CASRGGADTGELFF. The CDR3 nucleotides are TGTGCCAGCCGCGGGGGGGCGGACACCGGGGAGCTGTTTTTT.

The CDR3 spells CASSLTDSMNTEAFF. CDR3 coding DNA: TGTGCCAGCAGCTTAACGGACAGCATGAACACTGAAGCTTTCTTT. J is TRBJ1-1 and V is TRBV7-9, with D possibly TRBD1 on 6 matching bases. The CDR3 totals 15 residues. CDR1 and CDR2 (germline): SEHNR, FQNEAQ (reference sequence). With 2 bases removed from V and 0 bases from J, the gap between germline ends came to 10 bases.

This clone showed up just a few times. The chain is built from TRBV5-1 and TRBJ1-4; 7 bases are shared with TRBD1. Germline lookup yields CDR1 SGHRS and CDR2 YFSETQ. The CDR3 spans 16 residues. V lost 4 bases to trimming and J lost 10 bases; unmatched junction nucleotides: 16. CDR3 sequence: CASSDPDRARRGKLFF. The CDR3 coding sequence is TGCGCCAGCAGCGACCCCGACAGGGCCCGGCGGGGAAAACTGTTTTTT.

The gene calls are TRBV6-5 and TRBJ1-2; the D is unclear. CDR3 length: 12 residues. V shed 6 bases and J shed 4 bases, with 9 bases lying between them. CDR1 and CDR2 from the germline V gene are MNHEY and SVGAGI. CDR3 coding DNA: TGTGCCAGCAGCTCGCCAGTCTATGGCTACACCTTC. Its protein product is CASSSPVYGYTF.

The rearrangement links TRBV25-1 to TRBJ1-6; no firm D call. CDR1 is MGHDK and CDR2 is SYGVNS in the germline V gene. The germline V and J ends were trimmed by 2 bases and 6 bases, with 5 bases remaining between them. The CDR3 is made up of 13 amino acids. DNA of the CDR3: TGTGCCAGCAGTGAAACGGGTAATTCACCCCTCCACTTT. It specifies CASSETGNSPLHF.

The gene calls are TRBV5-6 and TRBJ2-7, with TRBD1 as a possible D gene (5 bases). Trimming took 5 bases from V and 6 from J, leaving 15 bases between them. This CDR3 region has 13 residues. Germline V lookup: CDR1 SGHDT, CDR2 YYEEEE. CDR3 protein: CASRPPKGFEQYF. DNA of the CDR3: TGTGCCAGCAGGCCCCCAAAGGGGTTCGAGCAGTACTTC. The full variable domain, its missing parts supplied by reference TRBV5-6 and TRBJ2-7, is DAGVTQSPTHLIKTRGQQVTLRCSPKSGHDTVSWYQQALGQGPQFIFQYYEEEERQRGNFPDRFSGHQFPNYSSELNVNALLLGDSALYLCASRPPKGFEQYFGPGTRLTVT.

DNA of the CDR3: TGTGCCAGCAGCGTAGCGGGGGGGGCTAATGAGCAGTTCTTC. This translates into CASSVAGGANEQFF. The V and J genes are TRBV9 and TRBJ2-1, with TRBD2 identical over 8 bases. Germline assignment: CDR1 SGDLS and CDR2 YYNGEE. V shed 0 bases and J 7 bases; nucleotides not matched to a gene: 3. The CDR3 consists of 14 residues.

The gene calls are TRBV14 and TRBJ2-7; the D gene is possibly TRBD1 (6 bases). The CDR3 has 15 amino acids. The V end lost 5 bases, the J end lost 0 bases, and 14 bases lay between the germline ends. Germline V gene sequence: CDR1 SGHDN, CDR2 FVKESK. CDR3 coding DNA: TGTGCCAGCAGCAAAACAGGGTGGGGCTCCTACGAGCAGTACTTC. Translating it yields CASSKTGWGSYEQYF.

This clone has only a few counts. The chain recombines TRBV25-1 with TRBJ2-7, with TRBD1 identical over 7 bases. CDR3 length equals 14 residues. From germline, CDR1 is MGHDK and CDR2 SYGVNS. The V and J ends lost 5 bases and 3 bases, in that order; junction bases with no gene match: 7. CDR3: CASSKRDSNYEQYF. The CDR3 coding sequence is TGTGCCAGCAGTAAGAGGGACAGCAACTACGAGCAGTACTTC.

V gene TRBV19 combines with J gene TRBJ2-7; 9 bases agree with TRBD2. The CDR3 runs to 14 residues. The germline V gene encodes CDR1 LNHDA and CDR2 SQIVND (reference sequence). Trimming removed 3 bases from V and 5 bases from J; junction bases left unmatched: 5. The CDR3 DNA is TGTGCCAGTAGTATGTTAGCGGGAGTAGACGAGCAGTACTTC. Translated: CASSMLAGVDEQYF.

This chain joins TRBV29-1 and TRBJ2-1; 9 nucleotides agree with TRBD1. Unmatched junction bases numbered 9, after V lost 5 bases and J lost 10 bases. The CDR3 runs 13 residues. Germline loops: CDR1 SQVTM, CDR2 ANQGSEA. CDR3 protein: CSVLGQGTTEQFF. The CDR3 nucleotides read TGCAGCGTTCTGGGACAGGGTACCACCGAGCAGTTCTTC.

The rearrangement links TRBV9 to TRBJ1-2, with D unresolved. The CDR3 totals 13 residues. V was trimmed by 0 bases and J by 2 bases, leaving 5 bases between them. Germline V lookup: CDR1 SGDLS, CDR2 YYNGEE. The DNA for the CDR3 is TGTGCCAGCAGCGTAGAAGCGAACTATGGCTACACCTTC. It yields the protein CASSVEANYGYTF.

This rearrangement joins TRBV2 to TRBJ2-1; 9 bases align to TRBD1. Germline CDR1 and CDR2: SNHLY and FYNNEI. There are 15 residues in the CDR3. V lost 5 bases, J lost 2 bases, and 4 bases stayed unmatched. CDR3 region: CASSYRDRAYNEQFF. The CDR3 bases are TGTGCCAGCAGTTACCGGGACAGGGCCTACAATGAGCAGTTCTTC.